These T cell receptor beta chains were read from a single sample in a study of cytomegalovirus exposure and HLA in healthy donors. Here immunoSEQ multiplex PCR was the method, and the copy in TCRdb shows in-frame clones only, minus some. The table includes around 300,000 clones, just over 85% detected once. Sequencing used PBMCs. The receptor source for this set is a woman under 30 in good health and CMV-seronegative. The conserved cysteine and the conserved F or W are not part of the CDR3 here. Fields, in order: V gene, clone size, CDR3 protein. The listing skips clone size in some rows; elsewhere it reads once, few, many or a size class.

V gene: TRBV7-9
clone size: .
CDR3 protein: ASSWAYDRGETQY

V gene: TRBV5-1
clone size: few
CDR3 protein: ASWASDSNTGELF

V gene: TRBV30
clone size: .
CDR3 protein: AWSGMGGPITQY

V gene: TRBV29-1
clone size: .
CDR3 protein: SVWTGPRHEAF

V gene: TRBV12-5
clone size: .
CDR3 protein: ASGLVYSGTGGRRTEAF

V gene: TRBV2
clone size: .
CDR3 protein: ASSEAGAGTGELF

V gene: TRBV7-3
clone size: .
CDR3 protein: ASSLGQATYEQY

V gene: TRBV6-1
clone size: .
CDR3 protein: ASSDKGRGTDTQY

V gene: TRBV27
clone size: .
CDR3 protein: ASSLSGVEQY

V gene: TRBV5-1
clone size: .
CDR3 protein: ASSLFLSPGTQPYNEQF

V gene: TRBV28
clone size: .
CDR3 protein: ASNRQGTNYGYT

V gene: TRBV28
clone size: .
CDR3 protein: ASSLIRAGANVLT

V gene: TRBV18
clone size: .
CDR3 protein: ASSPTETSNGYT

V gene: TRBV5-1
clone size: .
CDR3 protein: ASSLDRQGPSQKLF

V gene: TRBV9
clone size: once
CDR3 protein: ASSSDAGDYGYT

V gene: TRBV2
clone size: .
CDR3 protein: ATLTGGKEKLF

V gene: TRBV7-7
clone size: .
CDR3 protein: ASSLGASGTYEQY

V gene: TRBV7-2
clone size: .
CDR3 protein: ASSFRRGDLADTQY

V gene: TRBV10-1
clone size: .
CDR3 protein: ASSDLGARDTEAF

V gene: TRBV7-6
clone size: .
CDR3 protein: ASSLAGGNTGELF

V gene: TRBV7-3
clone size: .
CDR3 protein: ASGLASTDTQY

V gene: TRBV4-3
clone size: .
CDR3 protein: ASSQDRTGNSPLH

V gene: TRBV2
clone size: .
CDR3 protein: ASSLQGLYTEAF

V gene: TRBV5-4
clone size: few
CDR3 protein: ASSLDRGLGFYGYT

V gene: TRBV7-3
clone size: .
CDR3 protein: ASSRGENTGELF

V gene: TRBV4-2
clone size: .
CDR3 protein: ASGQKAPQNEQF

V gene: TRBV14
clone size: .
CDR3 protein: ASSADRFYEQY

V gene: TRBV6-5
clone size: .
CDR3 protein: ASSYLDRGHEQY

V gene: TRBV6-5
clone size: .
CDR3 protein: ASSMDRGRGAF

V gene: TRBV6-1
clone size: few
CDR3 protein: ASSEAGAGNYGYT

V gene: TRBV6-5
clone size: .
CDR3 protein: ASSSLQGYYEQY

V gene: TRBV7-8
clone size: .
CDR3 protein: ASSLGAGQPQH

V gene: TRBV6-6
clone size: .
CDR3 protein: ASIVDTEAF

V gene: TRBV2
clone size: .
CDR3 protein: ASLPAGGTDTQY

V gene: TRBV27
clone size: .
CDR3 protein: ASSFTQGALEQY

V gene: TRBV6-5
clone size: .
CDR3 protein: ASADNSGRPYEQY

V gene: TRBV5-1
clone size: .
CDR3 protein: ASSKGQGTGELF

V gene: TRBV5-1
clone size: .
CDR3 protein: ASSLGLAGYNEQF

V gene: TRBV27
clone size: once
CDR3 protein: ASSPLGLAGATDTQY

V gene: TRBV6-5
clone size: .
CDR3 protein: ASKTSGDTDTQY